This TCR beta chain derives from a study of cytomegalovirus exposure and HLA in healthy donors. Trimming removed 2 bases at V and 0 bases at J, with 13 bases between. The CDR3 is made up of 16 amino acids. This PCR relied on a set of 60 Vbeta primers and 13 Jbeta primers. Measured with immunoSEQ multiplex PCR; TCRdb has only the in-frame clones, and not every one. In the table there are 140,000 to 150,000 clones, over 75% of which are singletons. The sample comprised PBMCs. The genes are TRBV6-7 and TRBJ2-5; D is unresolved. Being an ORF, TRBV6-7 has a function that is uncertain. The clonotype originates from a woman in her twenties or thirties in good health and CMV-seronegative. CDR3 nucleotides: TGTGCCAGCAGTTACGCTGGCACCCCCGACCAAGAGACCCAGTACTTC. Protein sequence: CASSYAGTPDQETQYF.